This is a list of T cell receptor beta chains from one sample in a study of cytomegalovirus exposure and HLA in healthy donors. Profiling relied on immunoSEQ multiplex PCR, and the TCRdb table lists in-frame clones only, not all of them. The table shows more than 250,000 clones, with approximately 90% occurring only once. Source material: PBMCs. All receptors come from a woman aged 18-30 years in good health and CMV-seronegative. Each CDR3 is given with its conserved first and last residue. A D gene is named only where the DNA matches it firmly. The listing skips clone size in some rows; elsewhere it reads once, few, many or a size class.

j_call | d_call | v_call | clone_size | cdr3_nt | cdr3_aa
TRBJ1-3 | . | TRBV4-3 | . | TGCGCCAGCAGCCGCGCGTGGGGGCCTGGAAACACCATATATTTT | CASSRAWGPGNTIYF
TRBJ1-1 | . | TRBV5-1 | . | TGCGCCAGCAGCTTGATCTCCGGACAGATGAACACTGAAGCTTTCTTT | CASSLISGQMNTEAFF
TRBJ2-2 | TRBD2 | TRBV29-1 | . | TGCAGCGTCAGACTAGCGGGAGTTCCCGGGGAGCTGTTTTTT | CSVRLAGVPGELFF
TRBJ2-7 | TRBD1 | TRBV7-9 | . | TGTGCCAGCAGCCTATCCGGGACAGGGGCCTCCTACGAGCAGTACTTC | CASSLSGTGASYEQYF
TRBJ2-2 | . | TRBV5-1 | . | TGCGCCAGCAGCTTGGCCAGGGCCACGAACACCGGGGAGCTGTTTTTT | CASSLARATNTGELFF
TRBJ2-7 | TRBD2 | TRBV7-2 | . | TGTGCCAGCAGCCCTAGCGGGGCCAGGGGCGAGCAGTACTTC | CASSPSGARGEQYF
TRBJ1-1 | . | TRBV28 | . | TGTGCCAGCACCTATTCTCCCGGGAACACTGAAGCTTTCTTT | CASTYSPGNTEAFF
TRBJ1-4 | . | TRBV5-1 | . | TGCGCCAGCAGCTTGGAGGACTCAGCTAATGAAAAACTGTTTTTT | CASSLEDSANEKLFF
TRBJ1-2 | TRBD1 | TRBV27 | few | TGTGCCAGCAGCCCTGTTGGGACAGGGAGGGAGGTATTGGGCTACACCTTC | CASSPVGTGREVLGYTF
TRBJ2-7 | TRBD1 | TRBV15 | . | TGTGCCACCAGCCCGAGGACAGGCACCTACGAGCAGTACTTC | CATSPRTGTYEQYF
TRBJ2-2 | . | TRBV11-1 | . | TGTGCCAGCAGCCCCAGTGGGCGGAACACCGGGGAGCTGTTTTTT | CASSPSGRNTGELFF
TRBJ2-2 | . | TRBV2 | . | TGTGCCAGCACATTAGAGGGGGTGAACACCGGGGAGCTGTTTTTT | CASTLEGVNTGELFF
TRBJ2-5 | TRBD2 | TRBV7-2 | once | TGTGCCAGCAGCTTAGTCCTAGCGGGAGGAGAGACCCAGTACTTC | CASSLVLAGGETQYF
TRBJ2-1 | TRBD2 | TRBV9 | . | TGTGCCAGCAGCGTAGCGGCGGGAGGGCCCCCTAATGAGCAGTTCTTC | CASSVAAGGPPNEQFF
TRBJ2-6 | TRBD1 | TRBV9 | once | TGTGCCAGCAGCGTAGGACAGGGGATGGGCACTGGGGCCAACGTCCTGACTTTC | CASSVGQGMGTGANVLTF
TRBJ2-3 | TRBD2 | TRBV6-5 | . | TGTGCCAGCAGAAGACTAGCCATTACTACAGATACGCAGTATTTT | CASRRLAITTDTQYF
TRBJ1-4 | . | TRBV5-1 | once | TGCGCCAGCAGCTTGCAGGGGCCGAGCGAAAAACTGTTTTTT | CASSLQGPSEKLFF
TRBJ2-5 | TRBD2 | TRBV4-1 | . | TGCGCCAGCAGCCAATTAGCGGGAGAAGAGACCCAGTACTTC | CASSQLAGEETQYF
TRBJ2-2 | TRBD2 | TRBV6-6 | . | TGTGCCAGCAGCGATAGACTAGCGGGACCCACCGGGGAGCTGTTTTTT | CASSDRLAGPTGELFF
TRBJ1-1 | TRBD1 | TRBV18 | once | TGTGCCAGCTCAACGGGACAGGGCGAAGCTTTCTTT | CASSTGQGEAFF
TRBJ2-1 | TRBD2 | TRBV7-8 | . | TGTGCCAGCAGCCCCCGATTAGCGGGGAGCTCCTACAATGAGCAGTTCTTC | CASSPRLAGSSYNEQFF
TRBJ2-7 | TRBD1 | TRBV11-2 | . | TGTGCCAGCAGCCGGACAGGGACCTACGAGCAGTACTTC | CASSRTGTYEQYF
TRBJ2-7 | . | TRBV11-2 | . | TGTGCCAGCAGCTTGTCTGACTCCCGAACCTACGAGCAGTACTTC | CASSLSDSRTYEQYF
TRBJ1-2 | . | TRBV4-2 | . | TGTGCCAGCAGCCAAGCGGCAGGTGGCTACACCTTC | CASSQAAGGYTF
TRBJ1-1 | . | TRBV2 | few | TGTGCCAGCAGTGTTCGGCTGACAGAGACTGAAGCTTTCTTT | CASSVRLTETEAFF
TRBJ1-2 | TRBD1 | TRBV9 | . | TGTGCCAGCAGCGCCGGGACAGGGGTAAATTATGGCTACACCTTC | CASSAGTGVNYGYTF
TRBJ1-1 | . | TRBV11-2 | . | TGTGCCAGCAGCCCCAGTTTGAACACTGAAGCTTTCTTT | CASSPSLNTEAFF
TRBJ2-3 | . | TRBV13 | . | TGTGCCAGCAGCTTAGGCCTGTCGGGGAGCACAGATACGCAGTATTTT | CASSLGLSGSTDTQYF
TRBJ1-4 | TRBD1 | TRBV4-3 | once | TGCGCCAGCAGCCAAGGGACAGGGTATAGTGAAAAACTGTTTTTT | CASSQGTGYSEKLFF
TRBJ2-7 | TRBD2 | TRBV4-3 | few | TGCGCCAGCAGCCAAGATCCGGGACTAGGCTCCTACGAGCAGTACTTC | CASSQDPGLGSYEQYF
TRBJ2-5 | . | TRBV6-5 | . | TGTGCCACCGCGGGTGTGGGGGAGACCCAGTACTTC | CATAGVGETQYF
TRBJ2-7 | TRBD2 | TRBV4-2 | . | TGTGCCAGCAGCCAAGGCCTCGGGACTAGCGGGATTAGTTACGAGCAGTACTTC | CASSQGLGTSGISYEQYF